A single sample is the source of the 27 T cell receptor beta chains below, sequenced in a study of identical twins (dated by TCRdb to about 2016). Libraries were constructed by 5' RACE. The listed sequencing device is Illumina HiSeq 2000. The public reads were reprocessed in TCRdb via fastp at Q25 and MiXCR, keeping in-frame beta chains. Each CDR3 protein gets just one entry, which takes the most common genes and DNA from the rows behind it. This sample holds under 250,000 distinct CDR3 sequences; 7.5% were observed only once. The ten largest clonotypes hold more than 5% of the sample. This same sample was also part of a study on yellow fever vaccine responses in identical twins.

Sequencing used CD8+ T cells sorted from blood. Receptors originate from a woman aged 18-29 years in good health.

This clonotype was found many times. The chain carries TRBV6-5 and TRBJ2-1; maybe TRBD2 (6 bases). The CDR3 has 16 amino acids. Germline loops: CDR1 MNHEY, CDR2 SVGAGI. V was trimmed by 0 bases and J by 8 bases, leaving 17 bases between them. CDR3 sequence (DNA): TGTGCCAGCAGTTACTCCTTCGTCGAGGGAGGCTATGAGCAGTTCTTC. Translated: CASSYSFVEGGYEQFF.

This sequence joins TRBV20-1 and TRBJ2-7, with a tentative D call TRBD1 (6 bases). This CDR3 spans 13 amino acids. Trimming left V 0 bases short and J 2 bases short, with 8 bases between. The germline gives CDR1 DFQATT, CDR2 SNEGSKA (reference sequence). CDR3 coding DNA: TGCAGTGCTAGAGAGACAGGAACCTACGAGCAGTACGTC. Translating gives CSARETGTYEQYV.

This clonotype came up a few times. This sequence joins TRBV20-1 and TRBJ1-2; the D gene is possibly TRBD1 (5 bases). V was pared by 6 bases and J by 1 base, with 15 bases between. The CDR3 runs to 14 residues. Germline assignment: CDR1 DFQATT and CDR2 SNEGSKA (reference sequence). In DNA, the CDR3 is TGCAGTGCCCCCCGAGACGACAGTAACTATGGCTACACCTTC. Its protein is CSAPRDDSNYGYTF.

This clonotype was counted only a few times. The genes are TRBV15 and TRBJ2-1, with TRBD1 as a possible D gene (5 bases). The CDR3 loop spans 15 amino acids. The germline V gene has CDR1 LNHNV and CDR2 YYDKDF (reference sequence). Trimming stripped 0 bases from V and 10 bases from J, with 16 bases between. This CDR3 reads CATSRDLGQSGEQFF. CDR3 coding DNA: TGTGCCACCAGCAGAGATCTGGGGCAGTCGGGCGAGCAGTTCTTC.

This clonotype was seen more than once but under ten times. The V call is TRBV28, the J call TRBJ2-1; the D is unclear. Per germline, CDR1 MDHEN and CDR2 SYDVKM. V lost 2 bases, J lost 0 bases, and 11 bases lay in between. This CDR3 is built from 16 residues. This chain's CDR3 is CASSLDGLSSYNEQFF. CDR3 in DNA: TGTGCCAGCAGTTTAGACGGATTGAGCTCCTACAATGAGCAGTTCTTC.

The table lists this clonotype with a few counts. The rearrangement links TRBV27 to TRBJ1-4, with TRBD1 as a possible D gene (5 bases). Deletions cut 5 bases from V and 7 bases from J, with 17 bases between. The CDR3 sequence is 15 residues long. Germline loops: CDR1 MNHEY, CDR2 SMNVEV (reference sequence). The CDR3 loop reads CASSPPGKRGEKLFF. The CDR3 region has the DNA TGTGCCAGCAGTCCTCCCGGGAAGAGGGGTGAAAAACTGTTTTTT. Full variable domain (outside the CDR3, taken from reference TRBV27 and TRBJ1-4): EAQVTQNPRYLITVTGKKLTVTCSQNMNHEYMSWYRQDPGLGLRQIYYSMNVEVTDKGDVPEGYKVSRKEKRNFPLILESPSPNQTSLYFCASSPPGKRGEKLFFGSGTQLSVL.

The chain combines TRBV28 with TRBJ2-3, with a weak D call TRBD2 (6 bases). CDR1 is MDHEN, CDR2 SYDVKM, per germline. With 10 bases removed from V and 5 bases from J, the gap between germline ends came to 22 bases. CDR3 length equals 15 residues. The CDR3 reads CATELSGDPRDTQYF. Here the CDR3 DNA reads TGTGCCACCGAGTTATCGGGGGACCCTAGAGATACGCAGTATTTT.

This clonotype showed up just a few times. The CDR3 sequence: CASNPKRLPSTDTQYF. The CDR3 bases are TGTGCCAGCAACCCCAAGAGGTTACCTAGCACAGATACGCAGTATTTT. This chain uses TRBV5-6 with TRBJ2-3, with no clear D. The CDR3 runs to 16 residues. In germline, CDR1 is SGHDT, CDR2 YYEEEE. Trimming left V 6 bases short and J 0 bases short, with 17 bases between.

V usage is TRBV7-9 and J usage is TRBJ2-7, with D perhaps TRBD1 (6 bases). This CDR3 comprises 13 residues. Trimming left V 5 bases short and J 3 bases short, with 11 bases between. Germline lookup yields CDR1 SEHNR and CDR2 FQNEAQ (reference sequence). The CDR3 region has the DNA TGTGCCAGCAGCCCCCGGGACAACTACGAGCAGTACTTC. Translated: CASSPRDNYEQYF.

The table lists this clonotype with many counts. The chain couples TRBV12-3 or TRBV12-4 to TRBJ2-2, with D possibly matching TRBD2 (5 bases). This CDR3 has 16 amino acids. Deletions cut 6 bases from V and 2 bases from J, with 16 bases between. CDR3 residues: CASRGNGDANTGELFF. DNA for the CDR3: TGTGCCAGCAGAGGAAACGGGGATGCTAACACCGGGGAGCTGTTTTTT.

The chain recombines TRBV2 with TRBJ2-7; the match to TRBD2 covers 9 bases. The V and J ends lost 3 bases and 4 bases, in that order; junction bases with no gene match: 7. CDR1 is SNHLY and CDR2 is FYNNEI in the germline V gene. The CDR3 spans 15 residues. CDR3 protein: CASSDNSGSRYEQYF. The DNA of the CDR3 is TGTGCCAGCAGTGATAATAGCGGGAGTCGTTACGAGCAGTACTTC. Based on the CDR3 plus reference TRBV2 and TRBJ2-7, the full variable domain is EPEVTQTPSHQVTQMGQEVILRCVPISNHLYFYWYRQILGQKVEFLVSFYNNEISEKSEIFDDQFSVERPDGSNFTLKIRSTKLEDSAMYFCASSDNSGSRYEQYFGPGTRLTVT.

The chain employs TRBV7-6 and TRBJ2-1, with no clear D. CDR3 size: 20 residues. Deletions cut 3 bases from V and 8 bases from J, with 32 bases between. Germline V gives CDR1 SGHVS, CDR2 FNYEAQ. Here the CDR3 reads CASSLLPIGLSPDRTDEQFF. The CDR3 DNA is TGTGCCAGCAGCTTGTTGCCAATCGGCCTTTCCCCAGACCGGACGGATGAGCAGTTCTTC.

Only a few counts were recorded for this clonotype. The V gene is TRBV29-1, the J gene TRBJ2-2; D gene ambiguous. Germline lookup yields CDR1 SQVTM and CDR2 ANQGSEA. Between the trimmed V and J ends, which lost 6 bases and 7 bases, there was a span of 12 bases. The CDR3 covers 12 residues. The CDR3 nucleotides are TGCAGCGTGGCTGAGAATGGCGGGGAGCTGTTTTTT. As protein: CSVAENGGELFF.

V usage is TRBV5-5 and J usage is TRBJ2-5, with 7 bases matching TRBD1. Germline CDR1 reads SGHKS; CDR2 reads YYEKEE (reference sequence). The CDR3 extends over 15 amino acids. Losses at the gene ends were 0 bases for V and 0 bases for J; bases not matched to a gene: 2. The CDR3, as DNA: TGTGCCAGCAGCTTGGAGGACAGGAACCAAGAGACCCAGTACTTC. As protein: CASSLEDRNQETQYF.

In this sample, this clonotype turned up many times. The chain recombines TRBV5-1 with TRBJ1-4; the D gene is possibly TRBD1 (5 bases). The CDR3 loop spans 16 amino acids. V was shortened by 7 bases and J by 7 bases, with 23 bases between the two germline ends. The germline CDR1 and CDR2 sequences are SGHRS and YFSETQ. This CDR3 reads CASEIAGTIGSEKLFF. For the CDR3, the DNA is TGCGCCAGCGAAATCGCCGGGACCATTGGGAGTGAAAAACTGTTTTTT.

At least ten counts were recorded for this clonotype. J is TRBJ2-5 and V is TRBV15, with D possibly being TRBD1 (5 bases). Germline assignment: CDR1 LNHNV and CDR2 YYDKDF (reference sequence). Trimming took off 7 bases at V and 4 bases at J, with 7 bases between the two ends. This CDR3 is 11 amino acids long. In DNA form, the CDR3 reads TGTGCCACCAAAGGGGCAGAGACCCAGTACTTC. Its translation is CATKGAETQYF.

This clonotype was picked up many times. The CDR3 DNA is TGTGCCAGCAGTCCCTCAAGGCGGAGCAATCAGCCCCAGCATTTT. It translates to CASSPSRRSNQPQHF. This chain connects TRBV12-3 or TRBV12-4 to TRBJ1-5; D uncertain. The CDR3 totals 15 residues. Deletions cut 5 bases from V and 1 base from J, with 12 bases between.

The rearrangement uses TRBV3-1 and TRBJ2-7, with a tentative D call TRBD2 (5 bases). Germline V lookup: CDR1 LGHDT, CDR2 YNNKEL (reference sequence). V lost 0 bases and J lost 3, with 9 bases in between. The CDR3 totals 14 residues. The CDR3 DNA reads TGTGCCAGCAGCCAAGATCCGGGAAACTACGAGCAGTACTTC. Translation gives CASSQDPGNYEQYF.

Ten or more counts support this clonotype. The chain is built from TRBV24-1 and TRBJ2-2; no firm D call. The CDR3 spans 13 residues. Germline V gives CDR1 KGHDR, CDR2 SFDVKD. V lost 4 bases and J lost 7, with 9 bases in between. CDR3 nucleotides: TGTGCCACCAGTGACCTGAGTGGCGGGGAGCTGTTTTTT. It translates to CATSDLSGGELFF.

Ten or more counts support this clonotype. J is TRBJ2-7 and V is TRBV7-2; no clear D gene. CDR3 size: 14 residues. V was cut by 2 bases and J by 5 bases, with 13 bases left in between. The germline CDR1 and CDR2 sequences are SGHTA and FQGNSA. The CDR3 nucleotides are TGTGCCAGCAGCTTACAGATTAGTTCCCACGAGCAGTACGTC. This codes for CASSLQISSHEQYV.

This clonotype was recorded at least ten times. The chain carries TRBV10-3 and TRBJ1-2, with unresolved D. With 2 bases removed from V and 4 bases from J, the gap between germline ends came to 17 bases. Germline V gene sequence: CDR1 ENHRY, CDR2 SYGVKD. This CDR3 has 16 residues. The CDR3 spells CAISEGYTTSGYGYTF. The CDR3 region has the DNA TGTGCCATCAGTGAGGGGTACACGACATCCGGCTATGGCTACACCTTC.

This clonotype was found a few times. This rearrangement joins TRBV15 to TRBJ2-7; D is possibly TRBD2 (7 bases). The CDR3 runs 16 residues. Trimming left V 0 bases short and J 0 bases short, with 12 bases between. Germline CDR1 LNHNV, CDR2 YYDKDF (reference sequence). This chain's CDR3 is CATSRDWGGVSYEQYF. The CDR3 bases are TGTGCCACCAGCAGAGATTGGGGGGGCGTCTCCTACGAGCAGTACTTC.

This clonotype was seen many times. This chain's CDR3 is CASQSGGTQYF. DNA of the CDR3: TGTGCCAGCCAATCGGGGGGGACCCAGTACTTC. This chain links TRBV12-3 or TRBV12-4 with TRBJ2-5, with 7 bases aligning to TRBD2. After removal of 8 bases from V and 7 bases from J, the junction contained 4 bases not matched to a gene. CDR3 size: 11 residues.

This clonotype was detected many times. The V call is TRBV5-1, the J call TRBJ1-1; no reliable D call. V was trimmed by 1 base and J by 1 base, leaving 5 bases between them. Germline CDR1 reads SGHRS; CDR2 reads YFSETQ. The CDR3 runs to 13 residues. This CDR3 is CASSLQPNTEAFF. CDR3 nucleotide sequence: TGCGCCAGCAGCTTGCAACCGAACACTGAAGCTTTCTTT. Using reference TRBV5-1 and TRBJ1-1 for the parts outside the CDR3, the full variable domain is KAGVTQTPRYLIKTRGQQVTLSCSPISGHRSVSWYQQTPGQGLQFLFEYFSETQRNKGNFPGRFSGRQFSNSRSEMNVSTLELGDSALYLCASSLQPNTEAFFGQGTRLTVV.

This clonotype was recorded many times. The CDR3 region has the DNA TGTGCCAGCAGTATGGGGACTGAAGCTTTCTTT. Protein sequence: CASSMGTEAFF. The chain has TRBV12-3 or TRBV12-4 and TRBJ1-1; D is uncertain. This CDR3 region has 11 residues. The ends were cut back, 5 bases at V and 5 bases at J, with 6 bases in the middle.

This clonotype was seen at least ten times. The V gene is TRBV7-9, the J gene TRBJ2-7; no reliable D call. Trimming removed 3 bases at V and 3 bases at J, with 15 bases between. Looked up from germline, CDR1 is SEHNR and CDR2 is FQNEAQ (reference sequence). This CDR3 spans 15 amino acids. CDR3 nucleotide sequence: TGTGCCAGCAGCTTGGGCTACCCAAATCACTACGAGCAGTACGTC. Encoded protein: CASSLGYPNHYEQYV.

The chain is built from TRBV15 and TRBJ2-7; 14 bases are shared with TRBD2. Looked up from germline, CDR1 is LNHNV and CDR2 is YYDKDF (reference sequence). V shed 4 bases and J 2 bases; nucleotides not matched to a gene: 4. This CDR3 contains 16 residues. CDR3 nucleotide sequence: TGTGCCACCAGCAAGACTAGCGGGAGGGAAACCTACGAGCAGTACTTC. Translating gives CATSKTSGRETYEQYF.